This T cell receptor beta chain is drawn from a study of PD-1 blockade in classical Hodgkin lymphoma. Study results and caveats: Reported findings placed baseline TCR diversity lower in newly diagnosed patients (compared with healthy donors).

Repertoires were generated with immunoSEQ multiplex PCR, while TCRdb's copy carries only in-frame clones and drops some. This sample has approximately 3,300 clones, with roughly 77% found just once. As for time point: cycle 4 day 1 (C4D1), after five to seven weeks of nivolumab. Each patient's relapse followed autologous stem cell transplantation, and brentuximab vedotin exposure varied. Magnetic negative selection, applied to thawed PBMCs, was used to isolate the CD8+ T cells. Best responses included complete response and partial response; otherwise, the best response was progressive disease. The germline V gene encodes CDR1 SNHLY and CDR2 FYNNEI. The CDR3 is 9 amino acids. V was clipped by 8 bases and J by 7 bases, with 5 bases between them. As regards this clone: What it binds is unknown.

The TCR was taken from a human donor with classical Hodgkin lymphoma. The source was CD8+ T cells from blood, collected before the fourth cycle of nivolumab. V gene TRBV2 combines with J gene TRBJ1-1; no clear D gene. DNA for the CDR3: TGTGCCAGCGGATATGAAGCTTTCTTT. Amino acids: CASGYEAFF.